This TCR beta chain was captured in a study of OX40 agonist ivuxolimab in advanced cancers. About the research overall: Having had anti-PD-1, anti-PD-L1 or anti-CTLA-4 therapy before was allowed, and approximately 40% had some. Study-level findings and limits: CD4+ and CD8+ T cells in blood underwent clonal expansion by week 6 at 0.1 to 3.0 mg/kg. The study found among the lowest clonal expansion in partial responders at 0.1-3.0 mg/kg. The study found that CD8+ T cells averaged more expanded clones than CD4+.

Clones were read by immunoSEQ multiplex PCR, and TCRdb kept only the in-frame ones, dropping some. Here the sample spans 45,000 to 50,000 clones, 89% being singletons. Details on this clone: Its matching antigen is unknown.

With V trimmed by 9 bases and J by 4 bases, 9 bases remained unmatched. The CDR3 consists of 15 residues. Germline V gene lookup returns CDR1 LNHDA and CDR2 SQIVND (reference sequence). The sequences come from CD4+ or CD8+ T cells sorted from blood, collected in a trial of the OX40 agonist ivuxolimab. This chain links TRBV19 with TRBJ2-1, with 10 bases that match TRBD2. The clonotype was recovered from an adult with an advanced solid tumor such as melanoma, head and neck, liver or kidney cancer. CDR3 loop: CASQTGTSAYNEQFF. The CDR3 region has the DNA TGTGCCAGCCAAACCGGGACTAGCGCATACAATGAGCAGTTCTTC.